Sequencing of this T cell receptor (beta chain) was carried out in a study of neurological immune-mediated disorders. TCRdb fed the 5' RACE reads into MiXCR, producing one record per CDR3 protein. The sample holds 25,000 to 30,000 distinct CDR3 sequences, 6.6% seen once. In germline, CDR1 is SGHRS, CDR2 YFSETQ. The CDR3 runs to 18 residues. Unmatched junction bases numbered 12, after V lost 4 bases and J lost 0 bases. Many counts were recorded for this clonotype. V gene TRBV5-1 combines with J gene TRBJ1-3; TRBD1 aligns across 8 bases. The clonotype was recovered from a woman between 50 and 59 years old in good health. Material for sequencing was PBMCs. CDR3 in amino acids: CASSRATGVTSSGNTIYF. CDR3 coding DNA: TGCGCCAGCAGCCGAGCGACAGGGGTAACGAGCTCTGGAAACACCATATATTTT.